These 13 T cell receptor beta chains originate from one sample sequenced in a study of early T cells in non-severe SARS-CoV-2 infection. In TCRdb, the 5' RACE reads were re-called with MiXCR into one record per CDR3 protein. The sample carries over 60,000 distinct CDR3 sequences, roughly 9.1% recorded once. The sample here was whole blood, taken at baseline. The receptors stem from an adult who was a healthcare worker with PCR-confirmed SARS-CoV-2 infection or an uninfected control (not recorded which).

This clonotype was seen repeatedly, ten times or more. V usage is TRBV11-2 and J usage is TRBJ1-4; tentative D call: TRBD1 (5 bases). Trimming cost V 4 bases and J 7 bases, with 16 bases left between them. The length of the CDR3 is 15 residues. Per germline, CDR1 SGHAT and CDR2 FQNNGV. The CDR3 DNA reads TGTGCCAGCAGCTCCAGGAGGTGGGGACGTGAAAAACTGTTTTTT. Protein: CASSSRRWGREKLFF.

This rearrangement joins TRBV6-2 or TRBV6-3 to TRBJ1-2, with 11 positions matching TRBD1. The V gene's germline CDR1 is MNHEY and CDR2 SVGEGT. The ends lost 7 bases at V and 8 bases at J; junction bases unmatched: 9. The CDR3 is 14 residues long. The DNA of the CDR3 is TGTGCCAGCAAGCCTAGGACAGGGGGCAGCGGCTACACCTTC. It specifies CASKPRTGGSGYTF.

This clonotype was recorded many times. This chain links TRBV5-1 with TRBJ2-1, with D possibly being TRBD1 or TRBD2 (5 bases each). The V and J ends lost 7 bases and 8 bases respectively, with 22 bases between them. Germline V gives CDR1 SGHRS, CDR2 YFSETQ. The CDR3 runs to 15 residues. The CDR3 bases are TGCGCCAGCGGACTGGAGCCTCGGGGCCCAGATGAGCAGTTCTTC. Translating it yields CASGLEPRGPDEQFF.

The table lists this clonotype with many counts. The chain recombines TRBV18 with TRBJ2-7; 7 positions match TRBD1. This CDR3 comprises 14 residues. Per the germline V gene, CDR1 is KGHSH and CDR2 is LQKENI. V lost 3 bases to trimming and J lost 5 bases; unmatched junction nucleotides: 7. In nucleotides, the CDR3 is TGTGCCAGCTCACCCACCCGGGACAGCCACGAGCAGTACTTC. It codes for CASSPTRDSHEQYF.

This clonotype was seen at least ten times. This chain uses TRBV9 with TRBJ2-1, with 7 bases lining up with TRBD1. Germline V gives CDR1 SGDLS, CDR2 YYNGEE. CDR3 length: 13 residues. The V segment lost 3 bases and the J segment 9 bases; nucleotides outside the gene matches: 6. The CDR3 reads CASSARQGPEQFF. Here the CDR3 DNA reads TGTGCCAGCAGCGCCAGACAGGGTCCTGAGCAGTTCTTC. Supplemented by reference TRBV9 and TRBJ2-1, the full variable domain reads DSGVTQTPKHLITATGQRVTLRCSPRSGDLSVYWYQQSLDQGLQFLIQYYNGEERAKGNILERFSAQQFPDLHSELNLSSLELGDSALYFCASSARQGPEQFFGPGTRLTVL.

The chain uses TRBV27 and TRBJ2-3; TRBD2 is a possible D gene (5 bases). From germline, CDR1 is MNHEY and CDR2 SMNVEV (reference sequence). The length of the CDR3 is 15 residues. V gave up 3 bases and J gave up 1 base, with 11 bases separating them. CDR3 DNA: TGTGCCAGCAGTTTCGAGGGATATGGCACAGATACGCAGTATTTT. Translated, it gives CASSFEGYGTDTQYF.

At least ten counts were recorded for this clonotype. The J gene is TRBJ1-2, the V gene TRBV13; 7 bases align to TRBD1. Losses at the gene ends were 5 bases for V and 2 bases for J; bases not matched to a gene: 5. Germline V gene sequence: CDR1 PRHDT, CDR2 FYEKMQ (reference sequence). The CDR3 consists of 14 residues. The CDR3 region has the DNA TGTGCCAGCAGCCCCCCCAGGGGGAACTATGGCTACACCTTC. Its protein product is CASSPPRGNYGYTF.

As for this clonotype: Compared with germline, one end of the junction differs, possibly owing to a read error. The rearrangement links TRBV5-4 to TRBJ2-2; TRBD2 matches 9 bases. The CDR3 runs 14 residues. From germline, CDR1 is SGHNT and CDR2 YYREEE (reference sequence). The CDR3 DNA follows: TGTGCCACCGGGCAGGCTAGCGGGACCGGGGAGCTGTCTTTT. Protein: CATGQASGTGELSF.

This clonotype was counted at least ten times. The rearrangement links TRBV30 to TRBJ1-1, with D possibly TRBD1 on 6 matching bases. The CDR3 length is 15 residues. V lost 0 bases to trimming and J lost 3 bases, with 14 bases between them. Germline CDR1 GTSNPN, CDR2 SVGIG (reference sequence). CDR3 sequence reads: CAWSVAGGFDTEAFF. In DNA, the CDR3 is TGTGCCTGGAGTGTCGCGGGGGGCTTCGACACTGAAGCTTTCTTT.

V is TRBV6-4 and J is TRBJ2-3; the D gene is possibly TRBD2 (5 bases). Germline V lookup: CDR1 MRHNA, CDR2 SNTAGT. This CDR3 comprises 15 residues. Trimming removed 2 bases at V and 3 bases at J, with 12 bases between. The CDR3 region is CASSDKRDGTDTQYF. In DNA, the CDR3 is TGTGCCAGCAGTGACAAGAGGGATGGGACAGATACGCAGTATTTT.

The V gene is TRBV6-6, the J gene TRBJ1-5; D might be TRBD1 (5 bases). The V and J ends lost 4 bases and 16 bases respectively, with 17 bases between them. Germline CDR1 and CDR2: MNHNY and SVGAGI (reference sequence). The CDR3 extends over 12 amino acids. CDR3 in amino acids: CASSSIGTAGHF. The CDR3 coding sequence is TGTGCCAGCAGTTCCATCGGGACCGCGGGACATTTT.

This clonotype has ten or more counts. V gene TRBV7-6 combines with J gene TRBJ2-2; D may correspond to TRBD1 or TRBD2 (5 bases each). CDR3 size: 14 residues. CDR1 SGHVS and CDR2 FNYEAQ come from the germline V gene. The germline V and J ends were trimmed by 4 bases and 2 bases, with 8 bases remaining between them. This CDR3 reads CASSWGSNTGELFF. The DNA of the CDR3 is TGTGCCAGCAGCTGGGGGAGCAACACCGGGGAGCTGTTTTTT.

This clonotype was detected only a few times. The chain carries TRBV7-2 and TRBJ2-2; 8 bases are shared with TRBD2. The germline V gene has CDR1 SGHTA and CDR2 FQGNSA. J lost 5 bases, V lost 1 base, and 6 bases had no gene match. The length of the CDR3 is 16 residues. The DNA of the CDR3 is TGTGCCAGCAGCTTAGTCCCGGGGGGGCCGACCGGGGAGCTGTTTTTT. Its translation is CASSLVPGGPTGELFF.